This TCR beta chain was documented in a study of blood T cell repertoires in COVID-19. Study at large: Some COVID-19 samples were acute and others convalescent; all came from the United States, Italy and Spain. T cells, B-cell-depleted T cells, or PBMCs supplied cDNA or gDNA.

Source study methods: Amplification of reference gene primers was used by the study to estimate nucleated cell counts. The method was immunoSEQ multiplex PCR; TCRdb's version includes in-frame clones alone and lacks a portion of them. D and trimming were read from the DNA, whereas the V and J calls and clone size are those reported in that table. In the table there are 100,000 to 120,000 clones, about 88% of which are singletons. Germline lookup yields CDR1 SGHVS and CDR2 FQNEAQ. CDR3 length: 15 amino acids. After removal of 1 base from V and 3 bases from J, the junction contained 3 bases not matched to a gene.

The sample comprised peripheral blood. The rearrangement uses TRBV7-8 and TRBJ2-1; 7 bases are a match to TRBD1. The origin of this receptor is a woman in her 70s who had recovered from COVID-19. The CDR3 reads CASSLGGQIYNEQFF. The CDR3 nucleotides read TGTGCCAGCAGCTTAGGGGGACAGATCTACAATGAGCAGTTCTTC.